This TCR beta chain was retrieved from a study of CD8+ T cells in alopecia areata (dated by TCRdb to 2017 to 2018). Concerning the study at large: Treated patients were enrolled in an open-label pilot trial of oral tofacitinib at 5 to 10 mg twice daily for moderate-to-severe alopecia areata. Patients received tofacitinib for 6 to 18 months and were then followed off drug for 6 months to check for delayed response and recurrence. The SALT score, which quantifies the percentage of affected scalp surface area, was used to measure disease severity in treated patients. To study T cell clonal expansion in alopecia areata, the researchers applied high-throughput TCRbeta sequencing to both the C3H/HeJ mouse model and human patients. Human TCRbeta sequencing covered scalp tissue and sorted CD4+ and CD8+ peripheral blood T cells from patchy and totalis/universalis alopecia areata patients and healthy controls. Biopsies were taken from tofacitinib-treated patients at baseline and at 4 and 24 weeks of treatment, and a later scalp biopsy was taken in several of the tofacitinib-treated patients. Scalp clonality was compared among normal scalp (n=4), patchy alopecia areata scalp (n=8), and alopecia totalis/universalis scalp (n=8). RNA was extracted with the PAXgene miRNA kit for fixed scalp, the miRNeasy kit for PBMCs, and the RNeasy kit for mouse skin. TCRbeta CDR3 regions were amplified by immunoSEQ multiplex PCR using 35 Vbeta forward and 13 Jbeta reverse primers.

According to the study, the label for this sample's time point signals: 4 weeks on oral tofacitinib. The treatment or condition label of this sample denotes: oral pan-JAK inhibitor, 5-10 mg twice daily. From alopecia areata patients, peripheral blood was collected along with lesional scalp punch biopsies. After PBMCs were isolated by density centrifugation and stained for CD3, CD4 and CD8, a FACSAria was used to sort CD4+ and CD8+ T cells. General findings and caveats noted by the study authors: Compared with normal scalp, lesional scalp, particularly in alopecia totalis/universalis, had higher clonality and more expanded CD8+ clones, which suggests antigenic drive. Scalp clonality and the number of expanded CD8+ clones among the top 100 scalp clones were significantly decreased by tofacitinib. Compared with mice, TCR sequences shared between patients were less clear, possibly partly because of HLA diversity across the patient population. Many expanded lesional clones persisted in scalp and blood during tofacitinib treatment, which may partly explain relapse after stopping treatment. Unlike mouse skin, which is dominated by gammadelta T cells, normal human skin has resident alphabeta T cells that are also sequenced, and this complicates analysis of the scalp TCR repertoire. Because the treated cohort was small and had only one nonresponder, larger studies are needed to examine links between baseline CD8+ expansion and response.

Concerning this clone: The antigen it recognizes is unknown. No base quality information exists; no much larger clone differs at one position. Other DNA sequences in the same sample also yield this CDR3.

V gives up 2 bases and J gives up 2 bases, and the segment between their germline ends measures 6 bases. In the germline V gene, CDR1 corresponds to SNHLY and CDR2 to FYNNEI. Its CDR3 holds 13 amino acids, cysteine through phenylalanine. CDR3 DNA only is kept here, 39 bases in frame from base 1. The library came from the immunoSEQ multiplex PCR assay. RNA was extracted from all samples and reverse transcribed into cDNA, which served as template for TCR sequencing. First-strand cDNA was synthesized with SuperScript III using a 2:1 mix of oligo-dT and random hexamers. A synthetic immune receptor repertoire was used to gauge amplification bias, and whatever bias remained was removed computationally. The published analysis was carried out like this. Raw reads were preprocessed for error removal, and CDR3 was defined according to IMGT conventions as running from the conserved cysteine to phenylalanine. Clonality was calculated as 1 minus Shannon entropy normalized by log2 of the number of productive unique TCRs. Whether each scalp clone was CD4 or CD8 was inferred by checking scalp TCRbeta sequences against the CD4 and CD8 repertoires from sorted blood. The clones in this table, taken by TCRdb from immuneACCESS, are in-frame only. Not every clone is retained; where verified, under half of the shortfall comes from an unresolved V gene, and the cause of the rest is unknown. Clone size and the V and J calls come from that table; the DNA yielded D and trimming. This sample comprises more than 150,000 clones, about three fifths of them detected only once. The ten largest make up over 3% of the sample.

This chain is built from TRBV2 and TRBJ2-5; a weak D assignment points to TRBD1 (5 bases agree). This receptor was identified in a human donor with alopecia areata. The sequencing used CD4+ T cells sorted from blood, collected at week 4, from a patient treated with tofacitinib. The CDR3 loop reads CASSERGQETQYF. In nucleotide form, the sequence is TGTGCCAGCAGTGAAAGGGGACAAGAGACCCAGTACTTC. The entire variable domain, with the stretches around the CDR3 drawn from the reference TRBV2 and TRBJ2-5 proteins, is EPEVTQTPSHQVTQMGQEVILRCVPISNHLYFYWYRQILGQKVEFLVSFYNNEISEKSEIFDDQFSVERPDGSNFTLKIRSTKLEDSAMYFCASSERGQETQYFGPGTRLLVL.